The clone carrying this T cell receptor beta chain was found a few times. Genes and germline are mouse. Distinct nucleotide sequences in the sample also encode this CDR3. As for time point: mouse harvest day 14 after allogeneic transplant. Tail vein injection delivered 10^7 T-cell-depleted bone marrow cells and 10^6 splenic CD5+ T cells. The record originates from a study of tissue T cells after allogeneic stem cell transplantation. The repertoire was sequenced with immunoSEQ multiplex PCR; TCRdb's copy has only in-frame clones and lacks some. The top ten hold approximately 40% of the sample, which has 2,000 to 2,500 clones, roughly 48% seen once. The clonotype comes from a female BALB/c mouse given C57BL/6 T cells with graft-versus-host disease after an allogeneic hematopoietic cell transplant. Sequences were obtained from liver tissue.

This CDR3 is CASSPDWGPFPEQFF. The sequenced CDR3 bases are TGTGCCAGCAGTCCGGACTGGGGGCCCTTCCCTGAGCAGTTC. The chain recombines TRBV13-3 with TRBJ2-1, with 10 bases fitting TRBD2. The CDR3 end falls 1 residue outside the read, so it is completed with the germline J gene. The V gene end was trimmed by 4 bases and the J gene end by 8 bases; junction bases not matched to a gene: 9. This CDR3 has 15 residues. The V gene's germline CDR1 is NNHDY and CDR2 SYVADS.